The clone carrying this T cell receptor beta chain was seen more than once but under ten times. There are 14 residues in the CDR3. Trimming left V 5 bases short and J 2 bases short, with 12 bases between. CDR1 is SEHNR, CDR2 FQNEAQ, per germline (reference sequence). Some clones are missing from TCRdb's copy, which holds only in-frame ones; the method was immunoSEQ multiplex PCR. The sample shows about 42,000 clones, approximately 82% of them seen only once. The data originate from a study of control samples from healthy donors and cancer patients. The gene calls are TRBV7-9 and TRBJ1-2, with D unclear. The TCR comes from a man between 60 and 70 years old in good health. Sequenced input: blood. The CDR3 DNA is TGTGCCAGCAGCCCTCCGGGCAGAAACTATGGCTACACCTTC. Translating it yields CASSPPGRNYGYTF.